Sequencing of this T cell receptor beta chain was carried out in a study of cytomegalovirus exposure and HLA in healthy donors. Regarding the study as a whole: An ancestry cluster, one associated with Asian ancestry, reportedly showed fewer N-insertions than the roughly 700-donor mean in a later analysis. An apparent linkage of common viral pathogens to several of the most significant clusters emerged in a later analysis.

Comments on this clone: Its antigen remains unknown.

The study ran its PCR with 60 Vbeta and 13 Jbeta primers. Only in-frame clones appear in the TCRdb table, and some are missing; sequencing was by immunoSEQ multiplex PCR. The sample holds about 94,000 clones, 78% seen once. The sequence came from a woman aged 55-69 years in good health and CMV-seronegative. Sequencing used PBMCs.

Here the CDR3 reads CASSLAGVDSPLHF. The CDR3 DNA follows: TGCGCCAGCAGCTTGGCAGGGGTGGATTCACCCCTCCACTTT. This sequence joins TRBV5-1 and TRBJ1-6; a weak D match, TRBD1 (6 bases). Per germline, CDR1 SGHRS and CDR2 YFSETQ. This CDR3 comprises 14 residues. V lost 0 bases and J lost 8, with 9 bases in between.